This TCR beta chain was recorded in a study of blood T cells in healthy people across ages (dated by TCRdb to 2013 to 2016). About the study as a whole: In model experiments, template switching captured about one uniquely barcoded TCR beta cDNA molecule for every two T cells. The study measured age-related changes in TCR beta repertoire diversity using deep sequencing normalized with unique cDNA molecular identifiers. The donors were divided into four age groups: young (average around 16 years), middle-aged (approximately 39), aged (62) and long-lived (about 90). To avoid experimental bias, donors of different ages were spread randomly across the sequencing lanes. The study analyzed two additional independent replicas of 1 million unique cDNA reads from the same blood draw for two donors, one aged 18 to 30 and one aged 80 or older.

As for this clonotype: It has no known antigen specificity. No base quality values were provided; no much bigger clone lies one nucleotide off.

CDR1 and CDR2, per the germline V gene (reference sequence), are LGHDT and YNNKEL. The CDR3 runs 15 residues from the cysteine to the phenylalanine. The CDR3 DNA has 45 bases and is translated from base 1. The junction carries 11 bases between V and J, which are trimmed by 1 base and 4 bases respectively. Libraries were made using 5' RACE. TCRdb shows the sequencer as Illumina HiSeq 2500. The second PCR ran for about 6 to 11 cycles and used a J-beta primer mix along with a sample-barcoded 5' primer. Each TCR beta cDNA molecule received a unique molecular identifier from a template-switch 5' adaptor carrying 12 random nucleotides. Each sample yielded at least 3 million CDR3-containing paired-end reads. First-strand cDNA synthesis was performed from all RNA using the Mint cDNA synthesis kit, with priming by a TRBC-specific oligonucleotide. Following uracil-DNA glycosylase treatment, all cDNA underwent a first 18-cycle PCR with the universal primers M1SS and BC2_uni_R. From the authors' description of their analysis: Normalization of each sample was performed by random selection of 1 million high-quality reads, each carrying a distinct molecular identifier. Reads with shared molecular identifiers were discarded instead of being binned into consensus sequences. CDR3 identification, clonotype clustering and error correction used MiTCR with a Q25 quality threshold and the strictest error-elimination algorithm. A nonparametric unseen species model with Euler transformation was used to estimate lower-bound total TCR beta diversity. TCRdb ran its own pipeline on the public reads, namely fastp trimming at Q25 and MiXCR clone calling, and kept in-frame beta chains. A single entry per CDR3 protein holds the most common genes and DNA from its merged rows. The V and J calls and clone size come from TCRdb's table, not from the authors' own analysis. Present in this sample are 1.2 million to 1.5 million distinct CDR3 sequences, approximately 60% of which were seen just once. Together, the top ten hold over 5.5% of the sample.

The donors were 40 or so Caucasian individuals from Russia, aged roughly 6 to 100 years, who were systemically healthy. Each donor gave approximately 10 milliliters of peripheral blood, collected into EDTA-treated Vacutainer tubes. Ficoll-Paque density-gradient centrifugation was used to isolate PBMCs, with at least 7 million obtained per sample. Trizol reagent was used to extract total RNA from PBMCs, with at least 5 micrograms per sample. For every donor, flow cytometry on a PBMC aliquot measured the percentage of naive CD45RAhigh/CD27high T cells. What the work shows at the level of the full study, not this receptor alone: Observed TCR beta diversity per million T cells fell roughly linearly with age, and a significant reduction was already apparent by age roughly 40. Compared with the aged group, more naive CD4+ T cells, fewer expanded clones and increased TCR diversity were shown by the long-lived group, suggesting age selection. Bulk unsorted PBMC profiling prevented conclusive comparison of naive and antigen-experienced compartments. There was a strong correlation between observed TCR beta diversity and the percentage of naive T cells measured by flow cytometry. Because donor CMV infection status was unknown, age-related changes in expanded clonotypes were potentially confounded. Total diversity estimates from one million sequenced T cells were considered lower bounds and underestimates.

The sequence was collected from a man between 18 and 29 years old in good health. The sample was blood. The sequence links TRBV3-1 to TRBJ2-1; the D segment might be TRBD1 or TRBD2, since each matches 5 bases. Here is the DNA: TGTGCCAGCAGCCAAGGCGAGGGGATTTACAATGAGCAGTTCTTC. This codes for CASSQGEGIYNEQFF.